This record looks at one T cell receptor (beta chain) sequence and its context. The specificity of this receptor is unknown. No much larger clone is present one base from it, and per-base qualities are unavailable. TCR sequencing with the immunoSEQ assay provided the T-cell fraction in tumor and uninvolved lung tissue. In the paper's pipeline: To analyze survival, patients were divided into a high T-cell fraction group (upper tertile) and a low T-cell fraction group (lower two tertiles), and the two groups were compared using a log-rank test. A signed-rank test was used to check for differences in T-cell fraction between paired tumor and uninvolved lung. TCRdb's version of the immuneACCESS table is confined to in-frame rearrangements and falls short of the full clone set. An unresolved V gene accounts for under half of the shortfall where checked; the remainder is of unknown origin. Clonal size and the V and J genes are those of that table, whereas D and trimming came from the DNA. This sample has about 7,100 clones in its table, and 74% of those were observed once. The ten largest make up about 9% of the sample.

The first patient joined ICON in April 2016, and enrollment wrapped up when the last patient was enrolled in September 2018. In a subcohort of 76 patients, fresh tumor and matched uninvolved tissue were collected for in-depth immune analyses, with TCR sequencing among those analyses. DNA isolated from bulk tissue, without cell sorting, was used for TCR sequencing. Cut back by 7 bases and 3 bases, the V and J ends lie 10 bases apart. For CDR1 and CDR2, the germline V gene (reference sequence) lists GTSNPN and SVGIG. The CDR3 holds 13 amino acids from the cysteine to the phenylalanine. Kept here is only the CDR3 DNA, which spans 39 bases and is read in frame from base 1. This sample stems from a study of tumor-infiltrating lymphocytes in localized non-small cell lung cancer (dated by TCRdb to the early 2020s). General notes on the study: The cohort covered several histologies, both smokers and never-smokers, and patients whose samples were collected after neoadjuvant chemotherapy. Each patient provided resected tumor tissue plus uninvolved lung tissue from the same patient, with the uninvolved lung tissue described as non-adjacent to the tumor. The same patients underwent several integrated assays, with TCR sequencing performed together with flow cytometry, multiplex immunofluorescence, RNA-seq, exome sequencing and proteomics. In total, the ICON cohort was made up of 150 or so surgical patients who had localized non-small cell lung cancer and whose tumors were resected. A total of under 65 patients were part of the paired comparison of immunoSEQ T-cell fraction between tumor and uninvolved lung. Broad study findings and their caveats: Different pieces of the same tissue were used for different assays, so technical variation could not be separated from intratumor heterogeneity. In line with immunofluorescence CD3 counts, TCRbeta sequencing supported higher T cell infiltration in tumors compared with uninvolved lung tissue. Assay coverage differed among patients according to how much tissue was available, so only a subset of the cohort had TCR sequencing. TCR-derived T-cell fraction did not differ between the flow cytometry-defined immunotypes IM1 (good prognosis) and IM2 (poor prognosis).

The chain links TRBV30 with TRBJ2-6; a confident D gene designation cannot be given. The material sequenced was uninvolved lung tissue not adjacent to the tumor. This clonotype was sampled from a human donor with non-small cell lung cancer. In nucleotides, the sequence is TGTGCCTCCAGTACGGGTGGGGCCAACGTCCTGACTTTC. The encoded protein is CASSTGGANVLTF.